This TCR beta chain was found in a study of T cells in Graves' hyperthyroidism and ophthalmopathy. CDR1 and CDR2 (germline): SGHNT, YYREEE (reference sequence). The CDR3 runs to 16 residues. The V segment lost 4 bases and the J segment 2 bases; nucleotides outside the gene matches: 4. The table lists this clonotype with many counts. There were TCR beta CDR3 regions amplified from RNA transcripts. In the first-round RT-PCR of the TCR CDR3, the HTBI primer set was used. MiXCR was run by TCRdb on the multiplex PCR reads, yielding one entry per CDR3 protein. In the table there are 600,000 or so distinct CDR3 sequences, over 12% of which are singletons.

This receptor was obtained from a woman between 18 and 29 years old with Graves' ophthalmopathy. The sequencing input was blood. The chain is built from TRBV5-4 and TRBJ2-3, with 13 positions matching TRBD2. The CDR3 sequence is CASSRGTSGNTDTQYF. In DNA form, the CDR3 reads TGTGCCAGCAGCCGAGGGACTAGCGGGAACACAGATACGCAGTATTTT.